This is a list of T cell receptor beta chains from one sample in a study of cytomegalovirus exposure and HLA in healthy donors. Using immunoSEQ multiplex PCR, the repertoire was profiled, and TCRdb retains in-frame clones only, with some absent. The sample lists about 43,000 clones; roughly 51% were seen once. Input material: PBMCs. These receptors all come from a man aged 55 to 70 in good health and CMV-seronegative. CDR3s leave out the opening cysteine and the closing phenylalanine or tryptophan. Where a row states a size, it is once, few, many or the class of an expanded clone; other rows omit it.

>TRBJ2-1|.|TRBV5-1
ASSLTSGSLSYNEQF
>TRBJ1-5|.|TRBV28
ASSFQPQH
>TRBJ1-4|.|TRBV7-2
ASSWAGTNEKLF
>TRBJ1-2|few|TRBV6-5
ASSPGRGGLDYT
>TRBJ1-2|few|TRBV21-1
ASSTRQGRSYGYT
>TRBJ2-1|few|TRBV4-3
ASSLGSGLAGGNEQF
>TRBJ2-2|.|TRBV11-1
ASGRDRTITGELF
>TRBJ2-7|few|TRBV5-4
ASSLAGWGYEQY
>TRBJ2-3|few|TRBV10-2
ASSESRGGDYDTDTQY
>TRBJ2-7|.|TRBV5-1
ASSLPPGTSGYEQY
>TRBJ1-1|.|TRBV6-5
ASRQGTNTEAF
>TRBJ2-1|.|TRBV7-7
ASSLTSGSSSEQF
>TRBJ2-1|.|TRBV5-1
ASSAGGPGNEQF
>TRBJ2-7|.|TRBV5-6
ASSFRASGSYEQY
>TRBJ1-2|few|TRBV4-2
ASSQGTGPYGYT
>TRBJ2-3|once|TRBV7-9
ASSSPGQEGTDTQY
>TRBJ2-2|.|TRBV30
AWGLAGAAGELF
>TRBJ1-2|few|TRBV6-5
ASSYRGLGYGYT
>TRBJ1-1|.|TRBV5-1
ASSSGQVHTEAF
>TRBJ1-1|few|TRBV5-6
ASSFTRDTEAF
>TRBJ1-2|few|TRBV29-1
SVQVPGQTLYGYT
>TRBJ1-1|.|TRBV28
ASRKAPRWKNTEAF
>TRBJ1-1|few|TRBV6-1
ASSGWRGLTEAF
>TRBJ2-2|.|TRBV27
AWRTGELF
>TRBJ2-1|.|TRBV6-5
ASRTRTSGNNEQF
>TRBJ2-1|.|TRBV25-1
ASLGLAAYNEQF
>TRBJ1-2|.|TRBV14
ASSQEAFGYT
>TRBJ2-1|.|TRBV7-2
ASSSSGRAIEQF
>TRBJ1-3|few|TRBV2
ASRQGILSGNTIY
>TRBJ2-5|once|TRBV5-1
ASRVLAGEEAQY
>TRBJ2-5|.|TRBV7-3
ASSPGGGETQY
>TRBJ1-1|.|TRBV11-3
ASSIGTGRGTEAF
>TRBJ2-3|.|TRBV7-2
ASSLGLAGTQY
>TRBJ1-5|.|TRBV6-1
ASSSYSGNQPQH
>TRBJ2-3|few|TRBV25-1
ASSEEQGSQY
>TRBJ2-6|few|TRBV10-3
AISDSGVAGVYGANVLT
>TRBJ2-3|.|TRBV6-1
ASTPGQGRTDTQY
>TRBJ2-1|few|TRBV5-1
ASSSGQGRYNEQF
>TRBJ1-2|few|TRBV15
ATSRKRTDLNYGYT
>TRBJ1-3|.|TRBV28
ASSFSSRNTIY
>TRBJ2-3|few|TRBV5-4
ASSLRSSGRSDTQY
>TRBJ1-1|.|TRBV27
ASSPRRAGTEAF
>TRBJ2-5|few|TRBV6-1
ASSERRELTQY
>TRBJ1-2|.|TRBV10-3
AISESSDSLYGYT
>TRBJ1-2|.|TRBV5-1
ASSIAGVNYGYT
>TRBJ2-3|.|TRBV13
ASGPAGPFTDTQY
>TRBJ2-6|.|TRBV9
ASSPQASGANVLT
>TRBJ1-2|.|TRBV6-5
ASADRLTNYGYT
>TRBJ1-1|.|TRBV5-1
ASSAASYTEAF
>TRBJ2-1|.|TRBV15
ATSGGRSYNEQF